A selection of T cell receptor beta chains follows, all from one sample in a study of graft-versus-host responses after intestinal transplantation. These receptors have no identified antigens. Only in-frame clones appear in the TCRdb table, and some are missing; sequencing was by immunoSEQ multiplex PCR. There are about 90,000 clones in the sample; around 90% occur only once, and roughly 0.31% lies in the top ten. The sample in question was unstimulated CD4+ T cells sorted from spleen or lymph node cells, obtained before intestinal transplant. The receptors come from a human donor who received an intestinal transplant. Both conserved end residues are part of each CDR3. A D gene is named only where the DNA matches it firmly. Clone size is shown for a subset of rows, as once, few, many or a class of expanded clone.

J: TRBJ2-3; V: TRBV5-1; size: .; D: TRBD2; DNA: TGCGCCAGCAGCAAGGGACTAGCGGGAGGCACAGATACGCAGTATTTT; CDR3: CASSKGLAGGTDTQYF
J: TRBJ1-1; V: TRBV19; size: .; D: .; DNA: TGTGCCAGTAAAAGGGGATTTGGGAACACTGAAGCTTTCTTT; CDR3: CASKRGFGNTEAFF
J: TRBJ2-3; V: TRBV10-1; size: few; D: TRBD2; DNA: TGCGCCAGCAGTGAGTCGAGGACTAGCAATACGCAGTATTTT; CDR3: CASSESRTSNTQYF
J: TRBJ2-1; V: TRBV7-3; size: .; D: .; DNA: TGTGCCAGCAGCTTAACTCGACTCAGCTCCTACAATGAGCAGTTCTTC; CDR3: CASSLTRLSSYNEQFF
J: TRBJ2-3; V: TRBV28; size: once; D: TRBD2; DNA: TGTGCCAGCAGGATAGCGGGAGACACAGATACGCAGTATTTT; CDR3: CASRIAGDTDTQYF
J: TRBJ1-2; V: TRBV19; size: .; D: TRBD1; DNA: TGTGCCAGTAGTACGGGACAGGGGGGGAACTATGGCTACACCTTC; CDR3: CASSTGQGGNYGYTF
J: TRBJ2-1; V: TRBV5-4; size: .; D: .; DNA: TGTGCCAACAGCTTGGCCGCTGAGCAGTTCTTC; CDR3: CANSLAAEQFF
J: TRBJ2-7; V: TRBV27; size: .; D: .; DNA: TGTGCCAGCAGCCTCAGACAGGCCTACGAGCAGTACTTC; CDR3: CASSLRQAYEQYF
J: TRBJ1-5; V: TRBV6-5; size: .; D: .; DNA: TGTGCCTCAGCATATCGGGGCAGCAATCAGCCCCAGCATTTT; CDR3: CASAYRGSNQPQHF
J: TRBJ1-4; V: TRBV7-9; size: .; D: TRBD1; DNA: TGTGCCAGCAGCTTAACCCGGGACAGGTTAACAACTAATGAAAAACTGTTTTTT; CDR3: CASSLTRDRLTTNEKLFF
J: TRBJ1-5; V: TRBV5-1; size: .; D: .; DNA: TGCGCCAGCAGCTTGGACCGAGACAGTAATAGCAATCAGCCCCAGCATTTT; CDR3: CASSLDRDSNSNQPQHF
J: TRBJ1-2; V: TRBV19; size: once; D: .; DNA: TGTGCCAGTAGTATAGTGGGTGACTATGGCTACACCTTC; CDR3: CASSIVGDYGYTF
J: TRBJ2-3; V: TRBV5-1; size: .; D: TRBD2; DNA: TGCGCCAGCAGCTTAGGGCGGGAGGGCCGACCGACAGATACGCAGTATTTT; CDR3: CASSLGREGRPTDTQYF
J: TRBJ2-5; V: TRBV5-1; size: .; D: .; DNA: TGCGCCAGCAGCTTCCAAGAGACCCAGTACTTC; CDR3: CASSFQETQYF
J: TRBJ1-1; V: TRBV7-9; size: .; D: .; DNA: TGTGCCAGCAGCCCGGGACACAGAAACACTGAAGCTTTCTTT; CDR3: CASSPGHRNTEAFF
J: TRBJ2-3; V: TRBV15; size: once; D: .; DNA: TGTGCCACCAGCAAAAGGACTGAACCTTCAGATACGCAGTATTTT; CDR3: CATSKRTEPSDTQYF
J: TRBJ2-3; V: TRBV5-5; size: few; D: .; DNA: TGTGCCAGCAGCCCCCTTGAACAGGGTGGCACAGATACGCAGTATTTT; CDR3: CASSPLEQGGTDTQYF
J: TRBJ2-1; V: TRBV6-5; size: .; D: .; DNA: TGTGCCACCTCCACAGGGACTCACAATGAGCAGTTCTTC; CDR3: CATSTGTHNEQFF
J: TRBJ2-7; V: TRBV5-5; size: .; D: .; DNA: TGTGCCAGCAGCACCCAGCCCCCTACTCGCTCCTACGAGCAGTACTTC; CDR3: CASSTQPPTRSYEQYF
J: TRBJ2-1; V: TRBV7-2; size: .; D: TRBD2; DNA: TGTGCCAGCAGCTCCGGCGGGACTAGCGGGAACAATGAGCAGTTCTTC; CDR3: CASSSGGTSGNNEQFF
J: TRBJ1-2; V: TRBV9; size: once; D: TRBD1; DNA: TGTGCCAGCAGCGGAATCGGGACAGAAGCTAACTATGGCTACACCTTC; CDR3: CASSGIGTEANYGYTF
J: TRBJ1-4; V: TRBV9; size: .; D: .; DNA: TGTGCCAGCAGCGTAGTGGGTGAAAAACTGTTTTTT; CDR3: CASSVVGEKLFF
J: TRBJ2-7; V: TRBV19; size: .; D: .; DNA: TGTGCCAGTACCCGGAGCAGGGGCGCGTCCCTTTACGAGCAGTACTTC; CDR3: CASTRSRGASLYEQYF
J: TRBJ1-5; V: TRBV30; size: few; D: .; DNA: TGTGCCTGGAGGGGTCAGGGAAATCAGCCCCAGCATTTT; CDR3: CAWRGQGNQPQHF
J: TRBJ2-3; V: TRBV9; size: .; D: TRBD1; DNA: TGTGCCAGCAGCTCGCGACAGGGGGTGGCAGATACGCAGTATTTT; CDR3: CASSSRQGVADTQYF
J: TRBJ1-1; V: TRBV7-2; size: .; D: .; DNA: TGCTCGACAGGCGCGGACATGAACACTGAAGCTTTCTTT; CDR3: CSTGADMNTEAFF
J: TRBJ2-1; V: TRBV4-2; size: once; D: TRBD2; DNA: TGTGCCAGCAGCCAAGACGGAGGACTAGCGGGGATAGAGCAGTTCTTC; CDR3: CASSQDGGLAGIEQFF
J: TRBJ2-1; V: TRBV4-1; size: .; D: TRBD2; DNA: TGCGCCAGCAGCACCGGTCCTAGCGGGATTATTGAGCAGTTCTTC; CDR3: CASSTGPSGIIEQFF
J: TRBJ2-3; V: TRBV10-3; size: .; D: TRBD2; DNA: TGTGCCATCATGACTAGCGGGGCTAGCACAGATACGCAGTATTTT; CDR3: CAIMTSGASTDTQYF
J: TRBJ2-7; V: TRBV7-7; size: .; D: .; DNA: TGTGCCGGCAGCCTACGTGGAGGATACGAGCAGTACTTC; CDR3: CAGSLRGGYEQYF
J: TRBJ2-5; V: TRBV29-1; size: .; D: .; DNA: TGCAGCGTCGACGGTCAAGAGACCCAGTACTTC; CDR3: CSVDGQETQYF
J: TRBJ2-3; V: TRBV4-1; size: .; D: .; DNA: TGCGCCAGCAGCCAAGAAGTCCCGAGGAGCACAGATACGCAGTATTTT; CDR3: CASSQEVPRSTDTQYF
J: TRBJ1-1; V: TRBV4-1; size: .; D: .; DNA: TGCGCCAGCAGCCAAGATTGGCGGGGTAGGACTGAAGCTTTCTTT; CDR3: CASSQDWRGRTEAFF
J: TRBJ1-5; V: TRBV19; size: .; D: TRBD1; DNA: TGTGCCAGTAGTGGGGCAGGGGGAGTGATTCAGCCCCAGCATTTT; CDR3: CASSGAGGVIQPQHF
J: TRBJ2-1; V: TRBV19; size: .; D: TRBD2; DNA: TGTGCCAGTAGTATAGCAGCTAGCGGGAGGGCCAGGAATGAGCAGTTCTTC; CDR3: CASSIAASGRARNEQFF
J: TRBJ2-7; V: TRBV14; size: .; D: .; DNA: TGTGCCAGCAGCAAGAGACAGGACTCCTACGAGCAGTACTTC; CDR3: CASSKRQDSYEQYF
J: TRBJ2-1; V: TRBV4-2; size: .; D: TRBD2; DNA: TGTGCCAGCAGCCAAGATTTGGAGGCTAGCGGGGGGCGACGGTTCTTC; CDR3: CASSQDLEASGGRRFF
J: TRBJ2-1; V: TRBV7-2; size: .; D: .; DNA: TGTGCCAGCAGCTTAGGGGTGAATGAGCAGTTCTTC; CDR3: CASSLGVNEQFF
J: TRBJ1-5; V: TRBV2; size: .; D: TRBD1; DNA: TGTGCCAGCAGTGTTGTTGAACAGGGGAATCAGCCCCAGCATTTT; CDR3: CASSVVEQGNQPQHF
J: TRBJ1-1; V: TRBV6-6; size: .; D: TRBD1; DNA: TGTGCCAGCAGTTCATCAGGGGGCGGAAGGAACACTGAAGCTTTCTTT; CDR3: CASSSSGGGRNTEAFF
J: TRBJ2-3; V: TRBV2; size: .; D: TRBD2; DNA: TGTGCCAGCAGGGGGGGACTAGCGGGAGGACCCACAGATACGCAGTATTTT; CDR3: CASRGGLAGGPTDTQYF
J: TRBJ2-1; V: TRBV5-6; size: .; D: .; DNA: TGTGCCAGCAGCTTGGGAGTGTATTGGGGGCGGACCTACAATGAGCAGTTCTTC; CDR3: CASSLGVYWGRTYNEQFF
J: TRBJ2-1; V: TRBV2; size: few; D: .; DNA: TGTGCCAGCAGTTTGTTCGGGAGTGGTAAGCAGTTCTTC; CDR3: CASSLFGSGKQFF
J: TRBJ2-5; V: TRBV7-9; size: .; D: TRBD1; DNA: TGTGCCAGCAGCCTTCGGACAGGGGGCCAAGAGACCCAGTACTTC; CDR3: CASSLRTGGQETQYF
J: TRBJ2-5; V: TRBV5-1; size: .; D: TRBD2; DNA: TGCGCCAGCAGCCCTCGGACGGGGGGGGAGACCCAGTACTTC; CDR3: CASSPRTGGETQYF
J: TRBJ1-6; V: TRBV7-9; size: .; D: TRBD1; DNA: TGTGCCAGCAGCTCAGGAGGGACAGGGGCCTCACCCCTCCACTTT; CDR3: CASSSGGTGASPLHF
J: TRBJ1-5; V: TRBV5-1; size: .; D: .; DNA: TGCGCCAGCAGACCCGGGACCCTTAGCAATCAGCCCCAGCATTTT; CDR3: CASRPGTLSNQPQHF
J: TRBJ1-2; V: TRBV15; size: .; D: .; DNA: TGTGCCACCAGCAGACGTAACACCGGGAACTATGGCTACACCTTC; CDR3: CATSRRNTGNYGYTF
J: TRBJ2-5; V: TRBV21-1; size: .; D: .; DNA: TGTGCCAGCAGCAAGAATAAACAGGTTCAAGAGACCCAGTACTTC; CDR3: CASSKNKQVQETQYF
J: TRBJ2-1; V: TRBV15; size: .; D: .; DNA: TGTGCCACCAGCATCTGGGGGGATGAGCAGTTCTTC; CDR3: CATSIWGDEQFF